The source of this T cell receptor beta chain is a study of neoadjuvant nivolumab and ipilimumab in lung cancer. About the study: The combination arm added day-1 ipilimumab 1 mg/kg to nivolumab 3 mg/kg on days 1, 15, 29. Broader study findings: A small number of samples were TCR sequenced. Only a single major-pathologic-response sample was available for clonality analysis. Only two of four nivolumab-treated tumors gained richness and clonality by surgery.

The repertoire was sequenced with immunoSEQ multiplex PCR; TCRdb's copy has only in-frame clones and lacks some. The table has some 9,700 clones, more than 70% seen once. The V gene's germline CDR1 is LGHNA and CDR2 YSLEER. This CDR3 is built from 17 residues. V lost 0 bases to trimming and J lost 8 bases; unmatched junction nucleotides: 13. In the case of this clone: No antigen is known for it.

The sequencing here drew on tumor tissue, taken after neoadjuvant nivolumab, alone or with ipilimumab, at or shortly before surgery. The receptor was derived from an adult with non-small cell lung cancer. Some clones in this sample may be carry-over from other donors' samples. The V gene is TRBV4-3, the J gene TRBJ1-2, with TRBD1 matching over 9 bases. The chain's CDR3 is CASSQERVINRGRGYTF. The CDR3 nucleotides are TGCGCCAGCAGCCAAGAAAGGGTCATAAACAGGGGGCGAGGCTACACCTTC.